The 23 T cell receptor beta chains below all came from one sample that was sequenced in a study of identical twins listed by TCRdb under 2016. The library was prepared using 5' RACE. The sequencer listed for this sample is Illumina HiSeq 2000. TCRdb reworked the public reads: Q25 trimming with fastp, MiXCR clone assembly, productive beta chains retained. One record per CDR3 amino acid sequence lists the most common genes and DNA. Here the sample has approximately 590,000 distinct CDR3 sequences; around 9.6% occur a single time. Approximately 3.2% of the sample lies in the top ten. A further study also used this sample, focusing on yellow fever vaccine responses in identical twins.

Material for sequencing was PBMCs. Receptor source: a woman aged 18-35 years in good health.

As concerns this clonotype: Since a much larger clone is just one base distant, this may be a read error. The rearrangement uses TRBV11-2 and TRBJ2-7, with D perhaps matching TRBD1 (7 bases). The V gene lost 3 bases and the J gene lost 4 bases, with 22 bases spanning the gap. Germline loops: CDR1 SGHAT, CDR2 FQNNGV. The CDR3 runs to 17 residues. In DNA, the CDR3 is TGTGCCAGCAGCTTCAGTCGGAGGGGGACAGCTTCGTACGAGCAGTACTTC. This encodes CASSFSRRGTASYEQYF. The full variable domain, with the rest looked up from reference TRBV11-2 and TRBJ2-7, is EAGVAQSPRYKIIEKRQSVAFWCNPISGHATLYWYQQILGQGPKLLIQFQNNGVVDDSQLPKDRFSAERLKGVDSTLKIQPAKLEDSAVYLCASSFSRRGTASYEQYFGPGTRLTVT.

In its sample, this clonotype was seen a few times. The chain combines TRBV9 with TRBJ2-5; D is possibly TRBD2 (6 bases). Germline values: CDR1 SGDLS, CDR2 YYNGEE. The CDR3 is made up of 15 amino acids. Trimming stripped 3 bases from V and 1 base from J, with 13 bases between. The CDR3 nucleotides read TGTGCCAGCAGCGAATCGGGGGACTCCCAAGAGACCCAGTACTTC. Translating gives CASSESGDSQETQYF.

The chain couples TRBV19 to TRBJ1-5; D uncertain. This CDR3 is built from 14 residues. V shed 1 base and J shed 4 bases, with 8 bases lying between them. Germline values: CDR1 LNHDA, CDR2 SQIVND (reference sequence). CDR3 region: CASSIGQPNQPQHF. CDR3 bases: TGTGCCAGTAGTATAGGCCAGCCGAATCAGCCCCAGCATTTT.

This clonotype was counted many times. The CDR3 nucleotides are TGTGCCAGCAGCCCAGACAGGTACGAGCAGTACTTC. It is translated as CASSPDRYEQYF. The V call is TRBV7-6, the J call TRBJ2-7, with a weak D call TRBD1 (6 bases). Trimming shortened V by 5 bases and J by 4 bases, and 9 bases separated the two germline ends. The CDR3 totals 12 residues. Germline V CDR1 and CDR2: SGHVS, FNYEAQ.

The chain is built from TRBV7-9 and TRBJ2-3, with 11 bases aligning to TRBD1. This CDR3 comprises 15 residues. Germline loops: CDR1 SEHNR, CDR2 FQNEAQ (reference sequence). V shed 6 bases, J shed 8 bases, and the junction held 10 bases outside the gene matches. The CDR3 loop reads CASRSSGQGAPTQYF. CDR3 in DNA: TGTGCCAGCAGGAGTTCAGGACAGGGGGCTCCTACGCAGTATTTT.

This clonotype showed up just a few times. This chain connects TRBV6-2 or TRBV6-3 to TRBJ1-1, with a possible D match to TRBD1 (6 bases). V gave up 4 bases and J gave up 4 bases, with 13 bases separating them. CDR3 size: 14 residues. In germline, CDR1 is MNHEY, CDR2 SVGEGT. The CDR3 DNA sequence: TGTGCCAGCAGTTCCCGGGGGGCGAGCACTGAAGCTTTCTTT. Its translation: CASSSRGASTEAFF.

This clonotype was counted between two and nine times. The V and J genes are TRBV7-9 and TRBJ2-3; unclear D gene. Trimming left V 3 bases short and J 1 base short, with 11 bases between. Germline V gene lookup returns CDR1 SEHNR and CDR2 FQNEAQ (reference sequence). This CDR3 has 15 residues. CDR3 loop: CASSFSLGRTDTQYF. CDR3 nucleotides: TGTGCCAGCAGCTTCTCTCTAGGGCGCACAGATACGCAGTATTTT.

The chain is built from TRBV12-3 or TRBV12-4 and TRBJ2-1; 8 bases match TRBD2. V lost 4 bases and J lost 4; bases outside the gene matches: 9. This CDR3 has 16 residues. The CDR3 here is CASSWESGRGYNEQFF. The CDR3 coding sequence is TGTGCCAGCAGTTGGGAAAGCGGGAGAGGTTACAATGAGCAGTTCTTC.

This clonotype appeared a few times. The chain couples TRBV7-8 to TRBJ2-3, with D perhaps matching TRBD2 (5 bases). Deletions cut 6 bases from V and 2 bases from J, with 15 bases between. Germline V CDR1 and CDR2: SGHVS, FQNEAQ. CDR3 length: 15 residues. CDR3 nucleotide sequence: TGTGCCAGCAGTTATACAGAGGACTTCACAGATACGCAGTATTTT. Translation gives CASSYTEDFTDTQYF.

There are many counts of this clonotype. This chain uses TRBV6-1 with TRBJ2-7, with D perhaps matching TRBD1 or TRBD2 (5 bases each). The CDR3 is made up of 14 amino acids. Germline assignment: CDR1 MNHNS and CDR2 SASEGT. V gave up 6 bases and J gave up 7 bases, with 19 bases separating them. The CDR3, as DNA: TGTGCCAGCAGCCAGGTTAGAGGGGTCAGGGAGCAGTACTTC. Amino acid sequence: CASSQVRGVREQYF.

This clonotype was seen a handful of times. The V and J genes are TRBV21-1 and TRBJ1-2. TRBV21-1 is a pseudogene locus. This CDR3 comprises 15 residues. The CDR3 DNA sequence: TGTGCCAGCAGCAACAGAGGGCAGGCGAACTATGGCTACACCTTC. This gives the protein CASSNRGQANYGYTF.

This chain links TRBV18 with TRBJ1-2; 9 nucleotides align to TRBD1. V shed 3 bases, J shed 6 bases, and the junction held 5 bases outside the gene matches. Germline CDR1 reads KGHSH; CDR2 reads LQKENI. CDR3 length: 14 residues. The DNA of the CDR3 is TGTGCCAGCTCACCTGGACAGGGGTTGAATGGCTACACCTTC. Translating it yields CASSPGQGLNGYTF.

V is TRBV5-6 and J is TRBJ2-1; either TRBD1 or TRBD2 may fit D (5 bases each). CDR3 length equals 15 residues. The V end lost 2 bases, the J end lost 7 bases, and 16 bases lay between the germline ends. CDR1 is SGHDT, CDR2 YYEEEE, per germline. The CDR3 spells CASSFGSGRGNEQFF. The DNA for the CDR3 is TGTGCCAGCAGCTTCGGGTCAGGGCGCGGGAATGAGCAGTTCTTC.

This clonotype was recorded a few times. The chain joins TRBV12-3 or TRBV12-4 to TRBJ2-5; tentatively, D is TRBD1 or TRBD2 (6 bases each). The ends were cut back, 8 bases at V and 4 bases at J, with 14 bases in the middle. CDR3 length: 13 residues. DNA for the CDR3: TGTGCCAGCTCTTGGGGGGCGAGAGAGACCCAGTACTTC. Translating it yields CASSWGARETQYF.

The table lists this clonotype with a few counts. The chain uses TRBV20-1 and TRBJ2-5; TRBD2 matches at 14 bases. V gave up 0 bases and J gave up 4 bases; unmatched junction bases: 4. The CDR3 length is 16 residues. Germline CDR1 and CDR2: DFQATT and SNEGSKA (reference sequence). The CDR3 DNA is TGCAGTGCTAGAGACCTTGGGACTAGCGGGAGAGAGACCCAGTACTTC. It yields the protein CSARDLGTSGRETQYF.

The chain employs TRBV13 and TRBJ1-5; D remains unclear. V dropped 1 base and J dropped 7 bases, with 8 bases sitting between them. From germline, CDR1 is PRHDT and CDR2 FYEKMQ (reference sequence). This CDR3 region has 13 residues. Written as DNA, the CDR3 is TGTGCCAGCAGCTTAGATGGTGCACAGCCCCAGCATTTT. Its translation is CASSLDGAQPQHF.

This clonotype has only a few counts. The chain combines TRBV6-1 with TRBJ2-4, with 9 bases lining up with TRBD1. The CDR3 is 18 residues long. The V gene end was trimmed by 3 bases and the J gene end by 0 bases; junction bases not matched to a gene: 9. Germline CDR1 is MNHNS and CDR2 is SASEGT. Here the CDR3 DNA reads TGTGCCAGCAGTGAGGACAGGGGCTCTTTTATAGCCAAAAACATTCAGTACTTC. It is translated as CASSEDRGSFIAKNIQYF.

This clonotype was found a few times. The rearrangement joins TRBV5-1 to TRBJ2-2; D is uncertain. The CDR3 covers 15 residues. CDR1 and CDR2 (germline): SGHRS, YFSETQ. With 3 bases removed from V and 6 bases from J, the gap between germline ends came to 15 bases. The CDR3 DNA reads TGCGCCAGCAGCTCTCTTACGGTGATGGCCGGGGAGCTGTTTTTT. This translates into CASSSLTVMAGELFF.

The genes are TRBV6-5 and TRBJ1-1; D is uncertain. The germline gives CDR1 MNHEY, CDR2 SVGAGI. V lost 0 bases and J 1 base, leaving 3 bases between the germline ends. The CDR3 runs 13 residues. Written as DNA, the CDR3 is TGTGCCAGCAGTTACTCTCGGAACACTGAAGCTTTCTTT. This sequence encodes CASSYSRNTEAFF.

This clonotype was picked up a small number of times. The chain employs TRBV7-2 and TRBJ2-7; perhaps TRBD1 as D (6 bases). V lost 5 bases and J 0 bases, leaving 20 bases between the germline ends. This CDR3 has 17 amino acids. Germline V CDR1 and CDR2: SGHTA, FQGNSA. The CDR3 sequence is CASSPTPDRPHSYEQYF. The CDR3, as DNA: TGTGCCAGCAGCCCCACCCCCGACAGGCCCCACTCCTACGAGCAGTACTTC.

This clonotype came up a few times. The V and J genes are TRBV6-2 or TRBV6-3 and TRBJ1-5; TRBD1 aligns across 8 bases. The CDR3 contains 13 residues. Germline CDR1 MNHEY, CDR2 SVGEGT. Trimming took 6 bases from V and 7 from J; bases not matched to a gene: 5. CDR3 sequence (DNA): TGTGCCAGCAGGGACAGGGCAGGCCAGCCCCAGCATTTT. Residues: CASRDRAGQPQHF.

This clonotype was observed a handful of times. The chain combines TRBV20-1 with TRBJ2-2; the D call may be TRBD1 or TRBD2 (5 bases each). The CDR3 extends over 14 amino acids. Trimming shortened V by 5 bases and J by 7 bases, and 17 bases separated the two germline ends. The germline V gene encodes CDR1 DFQATT and CDR2 SNEGSKA (reference sequence). The CDR3 sequence: CSARDPTLSGELFF. As DNA, the CDR3 is TGCAGTGCTCGGGACCCCACCCTCAGCGGGGAGCTGTTTTTT.

The chain employs TRBV24-1 and TRBJ2-3; 12 nucleotides line up with TRBD2. Germline V gene lookup returns CDR1 KGHDR and CDR2 SFDVKD. This CDR3 region has 16 residues. Losses at the gene ends were 1 base for V and 7 bases for J; bases not matched to a gene: 5. The CDR3 DNA follows: TGTGCCACCAGTGATTTACCTAGCGGGGGGGACAATACGCAGTATTTT. This sequence encodes CATSDLPSGGDNTQYF.